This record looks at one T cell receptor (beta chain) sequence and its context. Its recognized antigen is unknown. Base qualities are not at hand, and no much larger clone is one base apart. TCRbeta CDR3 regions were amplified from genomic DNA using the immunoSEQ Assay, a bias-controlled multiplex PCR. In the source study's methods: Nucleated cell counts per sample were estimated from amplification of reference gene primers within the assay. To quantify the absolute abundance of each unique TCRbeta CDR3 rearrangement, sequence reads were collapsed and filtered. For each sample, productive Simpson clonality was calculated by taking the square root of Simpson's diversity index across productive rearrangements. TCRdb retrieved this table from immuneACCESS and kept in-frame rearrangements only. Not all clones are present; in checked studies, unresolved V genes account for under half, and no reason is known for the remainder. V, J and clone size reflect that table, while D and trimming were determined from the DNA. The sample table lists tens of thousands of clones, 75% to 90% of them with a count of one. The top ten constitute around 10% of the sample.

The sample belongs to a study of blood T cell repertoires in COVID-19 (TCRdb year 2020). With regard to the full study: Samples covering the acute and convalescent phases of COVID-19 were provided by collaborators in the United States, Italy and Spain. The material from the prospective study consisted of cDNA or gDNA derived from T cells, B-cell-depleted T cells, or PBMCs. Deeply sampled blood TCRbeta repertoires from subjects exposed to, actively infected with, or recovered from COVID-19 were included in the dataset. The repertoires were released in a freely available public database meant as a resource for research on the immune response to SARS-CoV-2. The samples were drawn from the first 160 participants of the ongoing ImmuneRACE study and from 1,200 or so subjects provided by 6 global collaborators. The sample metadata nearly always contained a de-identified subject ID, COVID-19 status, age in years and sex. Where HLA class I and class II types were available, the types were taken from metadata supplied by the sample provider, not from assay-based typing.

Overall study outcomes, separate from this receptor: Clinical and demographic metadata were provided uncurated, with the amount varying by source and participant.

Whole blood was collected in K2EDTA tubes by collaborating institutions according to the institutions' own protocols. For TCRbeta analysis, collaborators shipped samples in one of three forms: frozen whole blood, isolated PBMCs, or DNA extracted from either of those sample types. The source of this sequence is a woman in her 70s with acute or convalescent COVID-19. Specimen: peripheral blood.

The CDR3 amino acid sequence is: CASSSRAGQGQTGELFF. The nucleotides read TGTGCCAGCAGCTCCAGGGCGGGACAGGGCCAGACCGGGGAGCTGTTTTTT. The rearrangement combines TRBV27 with TRBJ2-2; 9 bases in between match TRBD1. From cysteine to phenylalanine, the CDR3 is 17 amino acids long. Only the CDR3 DNA stays, 51 bases, in frame from base 1. Sequences MNHEY (CDR1) and SMNVEV (CDR2) are obtained from the germline V gene (reference sequence). The V end gives up 6 bases and the J end 5 bases, leaving 13 bases in the junction not matched to a gene.